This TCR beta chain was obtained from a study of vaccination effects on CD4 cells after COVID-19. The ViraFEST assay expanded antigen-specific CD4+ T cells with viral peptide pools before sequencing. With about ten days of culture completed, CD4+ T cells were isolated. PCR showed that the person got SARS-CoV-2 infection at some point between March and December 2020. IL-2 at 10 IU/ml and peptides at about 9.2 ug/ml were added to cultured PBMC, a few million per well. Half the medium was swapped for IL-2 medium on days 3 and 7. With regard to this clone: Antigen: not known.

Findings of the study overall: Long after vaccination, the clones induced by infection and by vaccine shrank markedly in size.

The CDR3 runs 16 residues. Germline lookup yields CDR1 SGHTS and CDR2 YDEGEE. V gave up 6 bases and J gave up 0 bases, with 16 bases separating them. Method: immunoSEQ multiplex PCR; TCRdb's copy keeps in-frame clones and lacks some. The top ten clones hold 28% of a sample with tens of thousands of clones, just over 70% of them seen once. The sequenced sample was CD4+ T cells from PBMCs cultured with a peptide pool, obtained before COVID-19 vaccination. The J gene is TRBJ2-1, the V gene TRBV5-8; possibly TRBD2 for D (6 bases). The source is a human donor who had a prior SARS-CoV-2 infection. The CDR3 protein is CASKSSGPSSYNEQFF. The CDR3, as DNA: TGTGCCAGCAAAAGTAGCGGACCAAGCTCCTACAATGAGCAGTTCTTC.